A selection of T cell receptor beta chains follows, all from one sample in a study of OX40 agonist ivuxolimab in advanced cancers. Sequencing used immunoSEQ multiplex PCR; TCRdb keeps in-frame clones, though not all of them. This sample has fewer than 85,000 clones, with around 89% found just once. The sample in question was CD4+ or CD8+ T cells sorted from blood, obtained in a trial of the OX40 agonist ivuxolimab. The receptors were gathered from an adult with an advanced solid tumor such as melanoma, head and neck, liver or kidney cancer. Both conserved end residues are part of each CDR3. D genes are given only for firm matches. A clone size is listed for some rows: how often the clone was seen (once, few, many), or a class if it is expanded.

J gene: TRBJ2-2; V gene: TRBV29-1; D gene: TRBD1; clone size: .; CDR3 DNA: TGCAGCGCCGGGACAGGGGGCGGGGAGCTGTTTTTT; CDR3 protein: CSAGTGGGELFF
J gene: TRBJ2-3; V gene: TRBV27; D gene: TRBD2; clone size: .; CDR3 DNA: TGTGCCAGCAGTTATAGCGGGGCCACAGATACGCAGTATTTT; CDR3 protein: CASSYSGATDTQYF
J gene: TRBJ2-7; V gene: TRBV27; D gene: .; clone size: .; CDR3 DNA: TGTGCCAGCAGTTTTTCCCCGCGAAGAAACGAGCAGTACTTC; CDR3 protein: CASSFSPRRNEQYF
J gene: TRBJ2-7; V gene: TRBV7-2; D gene: .; clone size: .; CDR3 DNA: TGTGCCAGCAGCCGGTGGGGCTCGTACGAGCAGTACTTC; CDR3 protein: CASSRWGSYEQYF
J gene: TRBJ2-7; V gene: TRBV19; D gene: TRBD1; clone size: .; CDR3 DNA: TGTGCCAGTAGCCCTCCGGGACAGTCGCGCTCCTACGAGCAGTACTTC; CDR3 protein: CASSPPGQSRSYEQYF
J gene: TRBJ1-4; V gene: TRBV9; D gene: .; clone size: few; CDR3 DNA: TGTGCCAGCAGCGTAGGGGGGTCTAATGAAAAACTGTTTTTT; CDR3 protein: CASSVGGSNEKLFF
J gene: TRBJ2-3; V gene: TRBV4-2; D gene: .; clone size: .; CDR3 DNA: TGTGCCAGCAGCCAAGAAAAGTTTGGGGAGGCAGATACGCAGTATTTT; CDR3 protein: CASSQEKFGEADTQYF
J gene: TRBJ2-2; V gene: TRBV10-1; D gene: TRBD2; clone size: .; CDR3 DNA: TGCGCCAGCAGTGATACGTTTTGGACTAGCGGGAGCCGCCCGGGTCTGACCGGGGAGCTGTTTTTT; CDR3 protein: CASSDTFWTSGSRPGLTGELFF
J gene: TRBJ1-6; V gene: TRBV30; D gene: .; clone size: .; CDR3 DNA: TGTGCCTGGAGTGTTCCGGACTCCTATAATTCACCCCTCCACTTT; CDR3 protein: CAWSVPDSYNSPLHF
J gene: TRBJ1-4; V gene: TRBV11-2; D gene: .; clone size: .; CDR3 DNA: TGTGCCAGCAGCTTAGGGGCTCTGAATGGGAATGAAAAACTGTTTTTT; CDR3 protein: CASSLGALNGNEKLFF